The 26 T cell receptor beta chains presented below share a single source sample, sequenced in a study of control samples from healthy donors and cancer patients. Produced via immunoSEQ multiplex PCR; TCRdb's table is partial and in-frame only. Of about 140,000 clones in the sample, roughly 92% were seen once. The material sequenced was blood. These receptors all stem from a man in his forties in good health.

This clone has just one count. The rearrangement joins TRBV7-3 to TRBJ1-2; 7 bases agree with TRBD1. Germline V gene sequence: CDR1 SGHTA, CDR2 FQGTGA. V shed 5 bases and J 5 bases; nucleotides not matched to a gene: 5. This CDR3 comprises 13 residues. The CDR3 DNA sequence: TGTGCCAGCAGCCCGGACAGGACTTATGGCTACACCTTC. It is translated as CASSPDRTYGYTF.

This clone was seen only a few times. The rearrangement links TRBV27 to TRBJ2-5, with D unresolved. Trimming pared 5 bases from V and 9 bases from J, leaving 16 bases between. The CDR3 is made up of 13 amino acids. The germline V gene has CDR1 MNHEY and CDR2 SMNVEV (reference sequence). CDR3 protein: CASSQDTGTAQYF. DNA for the CDR3: TGTGCCAGCAGTCAAGACACCGGCACGGCCCAGTACTTC.

This clone was seen a single time. The chain uses TRBV28 and TRBJ2-3; D perhaps matches TRBD2 (6 bases). V lost 7 bases and J 0 bases, leaving 11 bases between the germline ends. The germline CDR1 and CDR2 sequences are MDHEN and SYDVKM. CDR3 length: 14 residues. The CDR3 DNA sequence: TGTGCCAGCAAGGAGGGTGGGAGCACAGATACGCAGTATTTT. Its translation is CASKEGGSTDTQYF.

The CDR3 DNA follows: TGTGCCAGCAGTGAACCCTTACTGACAGGGTCACCCCTCCACTTT. This translates into CASSEPLLTGSPLHF. The chain recombines TRBV6-1 with TRBJ1-6; 7 nucleotides line up with TRBD1. CDR1 and CDR2 from the germline V gene are MNHNS and SASEGT. This CDR3 has 15 amino acids. The V gene end was trimmed by 2 bases and the J gene end by 10 bases; junction bases not matched to a gene: 8.

This chain links TRBV27 with TRBJ2-1, with D maybe TRBD1 (6 bases). V lost 4 bases to trimming and J lost 7 bases, with 11 bases between them. CDR1 is MNHEY and CDR2 is SMNVEV in the germline V gene (reference sequence). The CDR3 is 13 amino acids. The CDR3 sequence: CASSSYRENEQFF. The CDR3 DNA sequence: TGTGCCAGCAGTTCCTACAGGGAAAATGAGCAGTTCTTC.

The CDR3 is CASSLALGLADEQFF. CDR3 DNA: TGTGCCAGCAGCTTAGCGCTCGGACTAGCGGATGAGCAGTTCTTC. This chain links TRBV7-6 with TRBJ2-1; 10 bases are shared with TRBD2. V shed 0 bases and J 8 bases; nucleotides not matched to a gene: 4. The CDR3 runs 15 residues. Germline V lookup: CDR1 SGHVS, CDR2 FNYEAQ.

The CDR3 loop reads CASSPPGQGAGYTF. The DNA of the CDR3 is TGCGCCAGCAGCCCTCCGGGACAGGGTGCTGGCTACACCTTC. V and J are TRBV5-1 and TRBJ1-2; the match to TRBD1 covers 9 bases. Germline trimming cut 4 bases from V and 7 bases from J; bases unmatched to any gene: 8. Looked up from germline, CDR1 is SGHRS and CDR2 is YFSETQ. There are 14 residues in the CDR3.

The gene calls are TRBV9 and TRBJ2-3, with D hard to call. The CDR3 runs 13 residues. CDR1 and CDR2 (germline): SGDLS, YYNGEE. V gave up 5 bases and J gave up 5 bases, with 12 bases separating them. The CDR3 nucleotides read TGTGCCAGCAGTCGCATACTGGGAGATACGCAGTATTTT. This codes for CASSRILGDTQYF.

The chain has TRBV7-9 and TRBJ1-2; 8 bases match TRBD1. Germline V CDR1 and CDR2: SEHNR, FQNEAQ (reference sequence). Trimming at V came to 1 base and at J to 6 bases, leaving 1 base not matched to a gene. CDR3 size: 13 residues. CDR3 sequence reads: CASSLGQGNGYTF. The CDR3 DNA reads TGTGCCAGCAGCTTAGGACAGGGGAATGGCTACACCTTC.

The rearrangement joins TRBV6-2 or TRBV6-3 to TRBJ1-6; no clear D gene. V dropped 5 bases and J dropped 0 bases, with 11 bases sitting between them. The CDR3 consists of 16 residues. Germline V CDR1 and CDR2: MNHEY, SVGEGT. In DNA, the CDR3 is TGTGCCAGCAGTGGATTTGGGAGCTCCTATAATTCACCCCTCCACTTT. Protein sequence: CASSGFGSSYNSPLHF.

The gene calls are TRBV5-1 and TRBJ2-7; D is unclear. V lost 0 bases to trimming and J lost 6 bases, with 19 bases between them. Germline V lookup: CDR1 SGHRS, CDR2 YFSETQ. CDR3 length: 16 residues. CDR3 nucleotide sequence: TGCGCCAGCAGCTTGGAGACAAGCGTTCGCGTGGCCGAGCAGTACTTC. It specifies CASSLETSVRVAEQYF.

The rearrangement links TRBV5-8 to TRBJ2-3, with D perhaps matching TRBD2 (6 bases). Trimming cost V 5 bases and J 6 bases, with 13 bases left between them. Germline V gene sequence: CDR1 SGHTS, CDR2 YDEGEE. This CDR3 region has 13 residues. The CDR3 nucleotides read TGTGCCAGCAGACGCGGGACTTCTGATACGCAGTATTTT. Translating it yields CASRRGTSDTQYF. Complete variable domain (other parts from reference TRBV5-8 and TRBJ2-3): EAGVTQSPTHLIKTRGQQATLRCSPISGHTSVYWYQQALGLGLQFLLWYDEGEERNRGNFPPRFSGRQFPNYSSELNVNALELEDSALYLCASRRGTSDTQYFGPGTRLTVL.

V usage is TRBV10-2 and J usage is TRBJ1-1, with unresolved D. The germline CDR1 and CDR2 sequences are WSHSY and SAAADI. The CDR3 spans 12 residues. The V end lost 8 bases, the J end lost 5 bases, and 12 bases lay between the germline ends. Here the CDR3 reads CASQLGGTEAFF. As DNA, the CDR3 is TGCGCCAGCCAACTGGGCGGGACTGAAGCTTTCTTT.

This clone was found once. This chain links TRBV12-5 with TRBJ2-5; the D gene is possibly TRBD1 (6 bases). This CDR3 is 13 amino acids long. The germline V gene has CDR1 LGHNT and CDR2 FRNRAP. V lost 7 bases and J lost 2, with 11 bases in between. Here the CDR3 reads CASELDSQETQYF. The CDR3 region has the DNA TGTGCTAGTGAACTGGACAGTCAAGAGACCCAGTACTTC.

This chain uses TRBV6-6 with TRBJ2-7; 10 bases are shared with TRBD1. With V trimmed by 8 bases and J by 2 bases, 9 bases remained unmatched. This CDR3 is built from 15 residues. Germline CDR1 is MNHNY and CDR2 is SVGAGI (reference sequence). The CDR3 DNA follows: TGTGCCAGCGCGGAGACAGGGGGCGTCCCCTACGAGCAGTACTTC. Translated: CASAETGGVPYEQYF.

The genes are TRBV10-1 and TRBJ2-1; D is ambiguous. The CDR3 sequence is 11 residues long. Germline V CDR1 and CDR2: WNHNN, SYGVQD (reference sequence). The V end lost 3 bases, the J end lost 9 bases, and 6 bases lay between the germline ends. The CDR3 DNA reads as TGCGCCAGCAGTGAAGGTAGTGAGCAGTTCTTC. Translating it yields CASSEGSEQFF.

The genes are TRBV13 and TRBJ2-1; 8 bases line up with TRBD2. Germline loops: CDR1 PRHDT, CDR2 FYEKMQ (reference sequence). V lost 6 bases to trimming and J lost 7 bases; unmatched junction nucleotides: 2. The CDR3 sequence is 12 residues long. CDR3 nucleotides: TGTGCCAGCAGACCGGGGGGGAATGAGCAGTTCTTC. This sequence encodes CASRPGGNEQFF.

This chain joins TRBV6-6 and TRBJ1-6; maybe TRBD1 (6 bases). The germline V gene has CDR1 MNHNY and CDR2 SVGAGI (reference sequence). The V end was cut by 5 bases, the J end by 6 bases, with 17 bases between. This CDR3 is built from 16 residues. CDR3 sequence (DNA): TGTGCCAGCAGTCCCCTCAGGGGTAGTGGTAATTCACCCCTCCACTTT. It codes for CASSPLRGSGNSPLHF.

The V gene is TRBV5-1, the J gene TRBJ2-5; TRBD1 is a possible D gene (5 bases). V was shortened by 6 bases and J by 4 bases, with 16 bases between the two germline ends. This CDR3 spans 14 amino acids. Germline loops: CDR1 SGHRS, CDR2 YFSETQ. For the CDR3, the DNA is TGCGCCAGCACCCTGGGGCCCGAAGGAGAGACCCAGTACTTC. Translation: CASTLGPEGETQYF.

V is TRBV7-2 and J is TRBJ2-5; D might be TRBD2 (5 bases). Germline V gene data show CDR1 as SGHTA and CDR2 as FQGNSA. The CDR3 length is 16 residues. Deletions cut 0 bases from V and 1 base from J, with 12 bases between. In nucleotides, the CDR3 is TGTGCCAGCAGCTTAGCTAGAGGTGGGAGCCAAGAGACCCAGTACTTC. Translated, it gives CASSLARGGSQETQYF. Together with reference TRBV7-2 and TRBJ2-5, the CDR3 gives the full variable domain: GAGVSQSPSNKVTEKGKDVELRCDPISGHTALYWYRQSLGQGLEFLIYFQGNSAPDKSGLPSDRFSAERTGGSVSTLTIQRTQQEDSAVYLCASSLARGGSQETQYFGPGTRLLVL.

The chain has TRBV6-2 or TRBV6-3 and TRBJ2-1; D is perhaps TRBD2 (6 bases). The CDR3 totals 15 residues. The germline V gene has CDR1 MNHEY and CDR2 SVGEGT. V shed 2 bases and J shed 4 bases, with 12 bases lying between them. CDR3 DNA: TGTGCCAGCAGTTACGCGGGACCGAAATACAATGAGCAGTTCTTC. Translated: CASSYAGPKYNEQFF.

J is TRBJ1-4 and V is TRBV29-1; D gene uncertain. Trimming took off 3 bases at V and 13 bases at J, with 9 bases between the two ends. This CDR3 has 10 amino acids. Germline V gene sequence: CDR1 SQVTM, CDR2 ANQGSEA. CDR3 residues: CSVESVGLFF. In DNA form, the CDR3 reads TGCAGCGTTGAGTCAGTGGGACTGTTTTTT.

The V gene is TRBV2, the J gene TRBJ2-1; 13 bases agree with TRBD2. With V trimmed by 7 bases and J by 5 bases, 14 bases remained unmatched. This CDR3 has 18 amino acids. Germline V lookup: CDR1 SNHLY, CDR2 FYNNEI. The CDR3 sequence: CASIFPGLAGRRHNEQFF. Here the CDR3 DNA reads TGTGCCAGCATCTTCCCGGGACTAGCGGGGAGGCGTCACAATGAGCAGTTCTTC.

This clone has a single count. CDR3 coding DNA: TGCGCCAGCAGCTTGGATCGCAGCGAGCAGTACTTC. The encoded protein is CASSLDRSEQYF. V is TRBV5-1 and J is TRBJ2-7; D uncertain. Trimming left V 0 bases short and J 6 bases short, with 7 bases between. The CDR3 covers 12 residues. CDR1 is SGHRS, CDR2 YFSETQ, per germline. Based on the CDR3 plus reference TRBV5-1 and TRBJ2-7, the full variable domain is KAGVTQTPRYLIKTRGQQVTLSCSPISGHRSVSWYQQTPGQGLQFLFEYFSETQRNKGNFPGRFSGRQFSNSRSEMNVSTLELGDSALYLCASSLDRSEQYFGPGTRLTVT.

V and J are TRBV2 and TRBJ1-1; no firm D call. Trimming cost V 1 base and J 10 bases, with 13 bases left between them. The germline gives CDR1 SNHLY, CDR2 FYNNEI. CDR3 length: 13 residues. CDR3 nucleotides: TGTGCCAGCAGTGAAGACAGCAGTATTGCAGCTTTCTTT. It translates to CASSEDSSIAAFF. The full variable domain, its missing parts supplied by reference TRBV2 and TRBJ1-1, is EPEVTQTPSHQVTQMGQEVILRCVPISNHLYFYWYRQILGQKVEFLVSFYNNEISEKSEIFDDQFSVERPDGSNFTLKIRSTKLEDSAMYFCASSEDSSIAAFFGQGTRLTVV.

The chain combines TRBV28 with TRBJ1-5; no firm D call. V lost 5 bases and J 5 bases, leaving 4 bases between the germline ends. The CDR3 consists of 11 residues. The V gene's germline CDR1 is MDHEN and CDR2 SYDVKM. CDR3 region: CASSTHQPQHF. DNA of the CDR3: TGTGCCAGCAGTACTCATCAGCCCCAGCATTTT.